This TCR beta chain was observed in a study of cytomegalovirus exposure and HLA in healthy donors. Whole-study results and caveats: Some V segments could not be told apart, so they were left out, TRBV6-2 and TRBV6-3 among them. In a later analysis, several top co-occurrence clusters appeared linked to parvovirus B19, influenza, CMV and Epstein-Barr virus.

This CDR3 has 16 amino acids. V lost 0 bases and J 1 base, leaving 13 bases between the germline ends. Germline V lookup: CDR1 SGHRS, CDR2 YFSETQ. The PCR contained 60 Vbeta and 13 Jbeta primers. TCRdb's table, derived via immunoSEQ multiplex PCR, lists solely in-frame clones and lacks some. The sample yields roughly 200,000 clones, 65% to 80% seen once. Regarding this clone: The antigen is undetermined.

The rearrangement uses TRBV5-1 and TRBJ2-5, with a possible D match to TRBD1 (6 bases). The sequence came from a woman in her thirties or forties in good health and CMV-seronegative. The material sequenced was PBMCs. This CDR3 reads CASSLGGQTLQETQYF. The CDR3 DNA reads as TGCGCCAGCAGCTTGGGAGGACAGACGCTCCAAGAGACCCAGTACTTC. The whole variable domain, filled in from reference TRBV5-1 and TRBJ2-5, reads KAGVTQTPRYLIKTRGQQVTLSCSPISGHRSVSWYQQTPGQGLQFLFEYFSETQRNKGNFPGRFSGRQFSNSRSEMNVSTLELGDSALYLCASSLGGQTLQETQYFGPGTRLLVL.